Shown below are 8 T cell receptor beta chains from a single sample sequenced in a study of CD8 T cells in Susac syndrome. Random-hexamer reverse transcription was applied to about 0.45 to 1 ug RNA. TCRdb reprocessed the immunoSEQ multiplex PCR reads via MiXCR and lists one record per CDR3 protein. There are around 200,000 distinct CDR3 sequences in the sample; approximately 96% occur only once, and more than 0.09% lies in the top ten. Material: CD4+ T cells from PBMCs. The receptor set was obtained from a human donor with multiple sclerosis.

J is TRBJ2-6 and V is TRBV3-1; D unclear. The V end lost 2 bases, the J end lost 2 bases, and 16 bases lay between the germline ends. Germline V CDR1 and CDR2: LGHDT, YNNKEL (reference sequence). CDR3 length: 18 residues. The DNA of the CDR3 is TGTGCCAGCAGCCAATCGGACCGAAGTCTCCCTGGGGCCAACGTCCTGACTTTC. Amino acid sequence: CASSQSDRSLPGANVLTF.

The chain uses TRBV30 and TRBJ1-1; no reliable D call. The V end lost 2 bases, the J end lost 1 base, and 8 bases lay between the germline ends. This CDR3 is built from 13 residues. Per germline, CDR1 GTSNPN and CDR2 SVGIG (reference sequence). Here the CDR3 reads CAWSTQKNTEAFF. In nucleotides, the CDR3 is TGTGCCTGGAGTACCCAAAAGAACACTGAAGCTTTCTTT.

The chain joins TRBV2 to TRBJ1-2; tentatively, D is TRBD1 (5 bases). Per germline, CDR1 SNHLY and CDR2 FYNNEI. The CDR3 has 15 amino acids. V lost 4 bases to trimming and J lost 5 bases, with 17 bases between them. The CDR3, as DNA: TGTGCCAGCAGTGTCGGTCAGGGCGCCTTATATGGCTACACCTTC. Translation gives CASSVGQGALYGYTF.

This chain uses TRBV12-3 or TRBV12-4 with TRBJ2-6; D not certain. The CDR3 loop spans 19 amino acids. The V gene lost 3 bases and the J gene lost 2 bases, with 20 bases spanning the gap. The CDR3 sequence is CASSFYLGRLIPGANVLTF. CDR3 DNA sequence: TGTGCCAGCAGTTTTTACTTAGGCAGGCTCATTCCTGGGGCCAACGTCCTGACTTTC.

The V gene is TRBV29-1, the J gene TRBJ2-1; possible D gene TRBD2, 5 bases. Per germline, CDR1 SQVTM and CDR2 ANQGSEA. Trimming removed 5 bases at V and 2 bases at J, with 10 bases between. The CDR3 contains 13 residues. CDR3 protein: CSVPSRTYNEQFF. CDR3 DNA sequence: TGCAGCGTTCCTAGCAGAACCTACAATGAGCAGTTCTTC.

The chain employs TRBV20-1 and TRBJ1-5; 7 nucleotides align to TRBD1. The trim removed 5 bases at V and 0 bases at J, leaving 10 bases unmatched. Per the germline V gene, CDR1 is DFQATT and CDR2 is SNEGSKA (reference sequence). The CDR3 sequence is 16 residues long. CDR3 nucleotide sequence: TGCAGTGCTGGGACAGCAGTCGGCTATAGCAATCAGCCCCAGCATTTT. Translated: CSAGTAVGYSNQPQHF.

The chain's CDR3 is CASNFGLDIKNYGYTF. In DNA, the CDR3 is TGTGCCAGCAACTTCGGCCTAGACATTAAGAACTATGGCTACACCTTC. The rearrangement uses TRBV5-6 and TRBJ1-2; D gene ambiguous. Trimming took off 6 bases at V and 2 bases at J, with 20 bases between the two ends. The CDR3 contains 16 residues. The germline CDR1 and CDR2 sequences are SGHDT and YYEEEE.

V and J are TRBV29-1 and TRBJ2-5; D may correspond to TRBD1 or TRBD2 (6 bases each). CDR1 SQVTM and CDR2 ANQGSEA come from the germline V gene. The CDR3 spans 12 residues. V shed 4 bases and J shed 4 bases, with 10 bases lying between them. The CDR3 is CSVARGPETQYF. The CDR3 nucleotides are TGCAGCGTTGCACGGGGGCCAGAGACCCAGTACTTC.